This record looks at one T cell receptor beta chain sequence and its context. No antigen is known for it. Germline V gene data show CDR1 as SGDLS and CDR2 as YYNGEE. CDR3 length equals 16 residues. V was pared by 0 bases and J by 10 bases, with 20 bases between. Every patient relapsed after autologous stem cell transplantation, and brentuximab vedotin exposure varied. This sample is drawn from a study of PD-1 blockade in classical Hodgkin lymphoma. The study's findings and limits: Prior to therapy, complete responders displayed diversity much like that of newly diagnosed patients. Exclusion was the outcome for patients who began nivolumab under 1 year after ASCT. Before treatment, TCR diversity in newly diagnosed patients was reportedly lower than in healthy donors. By C4D1, CD4+ diversity increased significantly, especially in complete responders.

The method was immunoSEQ multiplex PCR; TCRdb's version includes in-frame clones alone and lacks a portion of them. The data show over 10,000 clones, with roughly 76% seen just once and just under 25% held by the top ten. This chain uses TRBV9 with TRBJ2-1; the D gene is possibly TRBD1 (6 bases). Sequencing was performed on peripheral blood mononuclear cells (PBMCs), taken at baseline. This TCR was recovered from a human donor with classical Hodgkin lymphoma. CDR3 loop: CASSVAVRQGIEEQFF. The DNA for the CDR3 is TGTGCCAGCAGCGTAGCTGTTCGGCAGGGGATAGAGGAGCAGTTCTTC.